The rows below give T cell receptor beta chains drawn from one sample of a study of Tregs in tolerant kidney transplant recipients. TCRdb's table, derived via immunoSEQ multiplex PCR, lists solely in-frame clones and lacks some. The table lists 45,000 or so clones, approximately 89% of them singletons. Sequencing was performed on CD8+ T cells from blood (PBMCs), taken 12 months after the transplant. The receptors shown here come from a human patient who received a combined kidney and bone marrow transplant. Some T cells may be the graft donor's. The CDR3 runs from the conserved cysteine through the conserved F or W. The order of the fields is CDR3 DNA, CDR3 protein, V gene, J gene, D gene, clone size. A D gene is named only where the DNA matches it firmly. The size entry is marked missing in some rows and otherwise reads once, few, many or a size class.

cdr3_nt: TGCGCCAGCAGCCACCAGCGGGGACGCCAAGAGACCCAGTACTTC; cdr3_aa: CASSHQRGRQETQYF; v_call: TRBV4-3; j_call: TRBJ2-5; d_call: TRBD2; clone_size: NA
cdr3_nt: TGTGCCAGCAGCTTATATGGGGCGCGGGGCTACACCTTC; cdr3_aa: CASSLYGARGYTF; v_call: TRBV7-8; j_call: TRBJ1-2; d_call: NA; clone_size: NA
cdr3_nt: TGTGCCAGCAGCTTAGGGGTTGTAGCGGGGGGTTCCTACGAGCAGTACTTC; cdr3_aa: CASSLGVVAGGSYEQYF; v_call: TRBV7-6; j_call: TRBJ2-7; d_call: TRBD2; clone_size: NA
cdr3_nt: TGTGCCAGCAGCCTGGGACAGGGGTACGAGCAGTACTTC; cdr3_aa: CASSLGQGYEQYF; v_call: TRBV9; j_call: TRBJ2-7; d_call: TRBD1; clone_size: NA
cdr3_nt: TGTGCCAGCCTTAGGGGAGAGACCCAGTACTTC; cdr3_aa: CASLRGETQYF; v_call: TRBV28; j_call: TRBJ2-5; d_call: NA; clone_size: NA
cdr3_nt: TGTGCCAGCAGCCAATTGGGGACAGACTACAATGAGCAGTTCTTC; cdr3_aa: CASSQLGTDYNEQFF; v_call: TRBV4-2; j_call: TRBJ2-1; d_call: TRBD1; clone_size: NA
cdr3_nt: TGTGCCAGCAGCTTACGGTTTGGCCCCGGGAGCCGCGTTTACGAGCAGTACTTC; cdr3_aa: CASSLRFGPGSRVYEQYF; v_call: TRBV5-5; j_call: TRBJ2-7; d_call: NA; clone_size: NA
cdr3_nt: TGTGCCACCAGGGAACAGGGGAGTTGGTATGGCTACACCTTC; cdr3_aa: CATREQGSWYGYTF; v_call: TRBV19; j_call: TRBJ1-2; d_call: TRBD1; clone_size: NA
cdr3_nt: TGTGCCAGCAGCGAGCGGGGACTAGGGGACGAGCAGTACTTC; cdr3_aa: CASSERGLGDEQYF; v_call: TRBV9; j_call: TRBJ2-7; d_call: TRBD2; clone_size: NA
cdr3_nt: TGTGCCTGGAGTCTAGGGCGGGGCAGCACAGATACGCAGTATTTT; cdr3_aa: CAWSLGRGSTDTQYF; v_call: TRBV30; j_call: TRBJ2-3; d_call: NA; clone_size: once
cdr3_nt: TGTGCCAGTAGTATCTGGACAGGTTATAATTCCCCCCTCCACTTT; cdr3_aa: CASSIWTGYNSPLHF; v_call: TRBV19; j_call: TRBJ1-6; d_call: TRBD1; clone_size: NA
cdr3_nt: TGCGCCAGCAGCCAAGTTCGGGGATCTGAAGCTTTCTTT; cdr3_aa: CASSQVRGSEAFF; v_call: TRBV4-3; j_call: TRBJ1-1; d_call: NA; clone_size: NA
cdr3_nt: TGTGCCAGTAGTATTTTAGCGGGAGGGGACAATGAGCAGTTCTTC; cdr3_aa: CASSILAGGDNEQFF; v_call: TRBV19; j_call: TRBJ2-1; d_call: TRBD2; clone_size: NA
cdr3_nt: TGTGCCAGCAGCTCGACAGGGTCCTGGGCCGGGGAGCTGTTTTTT; cdr3_aa: CASSSTGSWAGELFF; v_call: TRBV7-8; j_call: TRBJ2-2; d_call: TRBD1; clone_size: NA
cdr3_nt: TGTGCCAGCAGCTTGGGAGCCGAAATCTATGGCTACACCTTC; cdr3_aa: CASSLGAEIYGYTF; v_call: TRBV5-4; j_call: TRBJ1-2; d_call: NA; clone_size: NA
cdr3_nt: TGTGCCAGTAGTCCCGCGGGACAGAGCTATGGCTACACCTTC; cdr3_aa: CASSPAGQSYGYTF; v_call: TRBV19; j_call: TRBJ1-2; d_call: TRBD1; clone_size: NA
cdr3_nt: TGCGCCAGCAGCTTGGCCTCCGAGCAGTACTTC; cdr3_aa: CASSLASEQYF; v_call: TRBV5-1; j_call: TRBJ2-7; d_call: NA; clone_size: NA
cdr3_nt: TGTGCCACCAATTCACCGGGGGACCGGCCTCATGAGCAGTACTTC; cdr3_aa: CATNSPGDRPHEQYF; v_call: TRBV2; j_call: TRBJ2-5; d_call: NA; clone_size: NA
cdr3_nt: TGTGCCAGCAGCGTAGAGTGGGAGGGCCGCTCGGGGGAGCTGTTTTTT; cdr3_aa: CASSVEWEGRSGELFF; v_call: TRBV9; j_call: TRBJ2-2; d_call: TRBD2; clone_size: NA
cdr3_nt: TGTGCCAGCAGCAGGACAGGGGCCCGTAACTATGGCTACACCTTC; cdr3_aa: CASSRTGARNYGYTF; v_call: TRBV7-9; j_call: TRBJ1-2; d_call: TRBD1; clone_size: once
cdr3_nt: TGTGCCTGGAAGCTAGCGGGCGCCTACGAGCAGTACTTC; cdr3_aa: CAWKLAGAYEQYF; v_call: TRBV30; j_call: TRBJ2-7; d_call: TRBD2; clone_size: NA
cdr3_nt: TGTGCCAGCGGAGGAGACGGAAGCTCCTACAATGAGCAGTTCTTC; cdr3_aa: CASGGDGSSYNEQFF; v_call: TRBV25-1; j_call: TRBJ2-1; d_call: NA; clone_size: NA
cdr3_nt: TGCGCCAGCAGAAGGTTGTTCGAAGGGGAAGAGACCCAGTACTTC; cdr3_aa: CASRRLFEGEETQYF; v_call: TRBV5-1; j_call: TRBJ2-5; d_call: NA; clone_size: NA
cdr3_nt: TGTGCCAGCAGTCCCGGTACAGGCGGTTACAATGAGCAGTTCTTC; cdr3_aa: CASSPGTGGYNEQFF; v_call: TRBV27; j_call: TRBJ2-1; d_call: NA; clone_size: NA
cdr3_nt: TGTGCCAGCAGTTATTCACAGGAGAACACTGAAGCTTTCTTT; cdr3_aa: CASSYSQENTEAFF; v_call: TRBV6-5; j_call: TRBJ1-1; d_call: NA; clone_size: NA
cdr3_nt: TGTGCCAGCAGCTTTCAGGGACTTAGGGGCGAGCAGTACTTC; cdr3_aa: CASSFQGLRGEQYF; v_call: TRBV7-6; j_call: TRBJ2-7; d_call: NA; clone_size: NA
cdr3_nt: TGCGCCAGCAGCTTGGATACGGGGGGCCTAACTGATACGCAGTATTTT; cdr3_aa: CASSLDTGGLTDTQYF; v_call: TRBV5-1; j_call: TRBJ2-3; d_call: NA; clone_size: NA
cdr3_nt: TGTGCCAGCAGCTTAGCCGGTCGAGGAATTACCTACGAGCAGTACTTC; cdr3_aa: CASSLAGRGITYEQYF; v_call: TRBV11-3; j_call: TRBJ2-7; d_call: NA; clone_size: NA
cdr3_nt: TGTGCCAGCATCCGTTGGGAGGAGACAGATACGCAGTATTTT; cdr3_aa: CASIRWEETDTQYF; v_call: TRBV2; j_call: TRBJ2-3; d_call: NA; clone_size: NA
cdr3_nt: TGTGCCAGCAGCTTAGAAGTATACACAGGGGGGACAGATACGCAGTATTTT; cdr3_aa: CASSLEVYTGGTDTQYF; v_call: TRBV7-2; j_call: TRBJ2-3; d_call: TRBD1; clone_size: NA
cdr3_nt: TGTGCCAGCAGAGCGAGCCTAGGTACAGATACGCAGTATTTT; cdr3_aa: CASRASLGTDTQYF; v_call: TRBV13; j_call: TRBJ2-3; d_call: NA; clone_size: once
cdr3_nt: TGTGCCAGAGTAGGGACAGGGACCTTAACTAGCTCCGGCGCGGTATGTGAGCAGTTCTTC; cdr3_aa: CARVGTGTLTSSGAVCEQFF; v_call: TRBV5-3; j_call: TRBJ2-1; d_call: TRBD1; clone_size: NA
cdr3_nt: TGCGCCAGCAGCCAAGATTCACCCACGGGGGGCCCCTACGAGCAGTACTTC; cdr3_aa: CASSQDSPTGGPYEQYF; v_call: TRBV4-3; j_call: TRBJ2-7; d_call: NA; clone_size: NA
cdr3_nt: TGTGCCATCAGTGAGCCAGGGGGCCTAGAGTACGAGCAGTACTTC; cdr3_aa: CAISEPGGLEYEQYF; v_call: TRBV10-3; j_call: TRBJ2-7; d_call: TRBD1; clone_size: NA
cdr3_nt: TGTGCCAGCAGCTTAGACAGGGACTTTCACGAGCAGTACTTC; cdr3_aa: CASSLDRDFHEQYF; v_call: TRBV11-3; j_call: TRBJ2-7; d_call: NA; clone_size: NA
cdr3_nt: TGTGCCAGCAGTGAAGGACAGACGCCGACCACCGGGGAGCTGTTTTTT; cdr3_aa: CASSEGQTPTTGELFF; v_call: TRBV2; j_call: TRBJ2-2; d_call: NA; clone_size: NA
cdr3_nt: TGTGCCTGGGGAATGGAGAATAGCAATCAGCCCCAGCATTTT; cdr3_aa: CAWGMENSNQPQHF; v_call: TRBV30; j_call: TRBJ1-5; d_call: NA; clone_size: NA
cdr3_nt: TGCGCCAGCAGCTGGGGCGGGAGAAATGAGCAGTTCTTC; cdr3_aa: CASSWGGRNEQFF; v_call: TRBV5-1; j_call: TRBJ2-1; d_call: TRBD2; clone_size: NA
cdr3_nt: TGTGCCAGCTCACCATGGGCAGGGGGTCATAACGGTGGCTACACCTTC; cdr3_aa: CASSPWAGGHNGGYTF; v_call: TRBV18; j_call: TRBJ1-2; d_call: TRBD1; clone_size: NA
cdr3_nt: TGTGCCAGCAGCCCGGTGGACGGTGGACTATTCTACGAGCAGTACTTC; cdr3_aa: CASSPVDGGLFYEQYF; v_call: TRBV7-9; j_call: TRBJ2-7; d_call: NA; clone_size: NA
cdr3_nt: TGCACCAGCAGCCAAGAGGTGAGGGGGGGCTTCCCCGGGGAGCTGTTTTTT; cdr3_aa: CTSSQEVRGGFPGELFF; v_call: TRBV1; j_call: TRBJ2-2; d_call: NA; clone_size: NA
cdr3_nt: TGTGCCAGTAGTATAGTTCCAGGGGGAAGCGAGCAGTACTTC; cdr3_aa: CASSIVPGGSEQYF; v_call: TRBV19; j_call: TRBJ2-7; d_call: TRBD1; clone_size: NA